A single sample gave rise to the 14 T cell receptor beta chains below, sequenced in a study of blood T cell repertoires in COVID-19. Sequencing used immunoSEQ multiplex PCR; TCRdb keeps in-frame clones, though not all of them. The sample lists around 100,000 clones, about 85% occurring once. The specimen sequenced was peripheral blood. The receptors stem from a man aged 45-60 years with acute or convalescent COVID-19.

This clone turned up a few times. The CDR3 here is CASSSEGRAYTF. In nucleotides, the CDR3 is TGTGCCAGCAGCTCCGAAGGGCGGGCCTACACCTTC. The chain links TRBV7-3 to TRBJ1-2; no firm D call. The CDR3 has 12 residues. The germline CDR1 and CDR2 sequences are SGHTA and FQGTGA. Trimming pared 4 bases from V and 10 bases from J, leaving 13 bases between.

CDR3 sequence reads: CASQGGNTEAFF. CDR3 nucleotides: TGTGCCAGTCAGGGAGGGAACACTGAAGCTTTCTTT. The chain links TRBV19 to TRBJ1-1; D is possibly TRBD1 (5 bases). The V end was cut by 8 bases, the J end by 1 base, with 8 bases between. The CDR3 is made up of 12 amino acids. Germline V gives CDR1 LNHDA, CDR2 SQIVND (reference sequence).

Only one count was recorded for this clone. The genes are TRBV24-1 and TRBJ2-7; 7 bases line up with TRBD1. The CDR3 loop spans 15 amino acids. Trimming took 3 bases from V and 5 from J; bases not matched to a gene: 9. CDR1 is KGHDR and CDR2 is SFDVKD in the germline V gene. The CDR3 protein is CATSDGDRVLNEQYF. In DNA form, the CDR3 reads TGTGCCACCAGTGATGGCGACAGGGTCTTAAACGAGCAGTACTTC.

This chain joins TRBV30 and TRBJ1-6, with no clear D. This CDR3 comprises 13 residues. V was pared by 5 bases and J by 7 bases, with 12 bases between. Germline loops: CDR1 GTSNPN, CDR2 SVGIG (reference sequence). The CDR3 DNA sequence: TGTGCCTGGCTACGGACTGAAAATTCACCCCTCCACTTT. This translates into CAWLRTENSPLHF.

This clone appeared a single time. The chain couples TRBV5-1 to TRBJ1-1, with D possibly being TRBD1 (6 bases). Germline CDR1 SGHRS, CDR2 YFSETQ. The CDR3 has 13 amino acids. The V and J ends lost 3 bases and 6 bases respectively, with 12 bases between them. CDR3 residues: CASSSVNRAEAFF. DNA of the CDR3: TGCGCCAGCAGCTCCGTGAACAGGGCTGAAGCTTTCTTT.

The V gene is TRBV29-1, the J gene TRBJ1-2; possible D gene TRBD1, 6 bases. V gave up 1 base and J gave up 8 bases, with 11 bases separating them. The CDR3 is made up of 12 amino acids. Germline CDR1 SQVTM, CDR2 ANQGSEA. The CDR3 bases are TGCAGCGTTGAAGGGCAGGGGACCGGCTACACCTTC. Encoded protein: CSVEGQGTGYTF.

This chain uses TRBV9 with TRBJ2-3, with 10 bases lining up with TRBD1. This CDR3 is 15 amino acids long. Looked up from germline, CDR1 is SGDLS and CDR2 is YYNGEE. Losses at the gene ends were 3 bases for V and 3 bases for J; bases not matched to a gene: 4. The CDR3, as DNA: TGTGCCAGCAGCGCGGGACAGGGGAAAACAGATACGCAGTATTTT. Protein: CASSAGQGKTDTQYF.

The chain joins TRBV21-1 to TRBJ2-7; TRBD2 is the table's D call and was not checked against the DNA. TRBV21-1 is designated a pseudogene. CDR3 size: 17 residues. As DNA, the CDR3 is TGTGCCAGCAGCCAAGGACTAGCGGGGGGGCTAGTTTACGAGCAGTACGTC. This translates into CASSQGLAGGLVYEQYV.

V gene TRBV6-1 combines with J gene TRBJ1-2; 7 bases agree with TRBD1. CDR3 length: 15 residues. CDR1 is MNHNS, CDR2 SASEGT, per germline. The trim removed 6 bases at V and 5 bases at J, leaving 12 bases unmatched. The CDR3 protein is CASSQASGGGYGYTF. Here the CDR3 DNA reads TGTGCCAGCAGCCAAGCTTCAGGGGGAGGATATGGCTACACCTTC.

The CDR3 spells CASSSSSLSAKNIQYF. CDR3 DNA sequence: TGTGCCAGCAGTTCCTCTAGCCTCTCAGCCAAAAACATTCAGTACTTC. The rearrangement joins TRBV28 to TRBJ2-4; TRBD2 is a possible D gene (5 bases). Germline CDR1 MDHEN, CDR2 SYDVKM. Trimming removed 4 bases at V and 0 bases at J, with 13 bases between. This CDR3 is 16 amino acids long. Full variable domain (outside the CDR3, taken from reference TRBV28 and TRBJ2-4): DVKVTQSSRYLVKRTGEKVFLECVQDMDHENMFWYRQDPGLGLRLIYFSYDVKMKEKGDIPEGYSVSREKKERFSLILESASTNQTSMYLCASSSSSLSAKNIQYFGAGTRLSVL.

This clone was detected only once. CDR3 region: CASSQRTSGAATDTQYF. In DNA form, the CDR3 reads TGTGCCAGCAGCCAGCGGACTAGCGGCGCTGCTACAGATACGCAGTATTTT. The V and J genes are TRBV5-4 and TRBJ2-3; 10 nucleotides agree with TRBD2. The CDR3 length is 17 residues. J was trimmed by 3 bases and V by 4 bases; bases with no gene match: 11. Germline V gene data show CDR1 as SGHNT and CDR2 as YYREEE (reference sequence). The full variable domain, completed using reference TRBV5-4 and TRBJ2-3, is ETGVTQSPTHLIKTRGQQVTLRCSSQSGHNTVSWYQQALGQGPQFIFQYYREEENGRGNFPPRFSGLQFPNYSSELNVNALELDDSALYLCASSQRTSGAATDTQYFGPGTRLTVL.

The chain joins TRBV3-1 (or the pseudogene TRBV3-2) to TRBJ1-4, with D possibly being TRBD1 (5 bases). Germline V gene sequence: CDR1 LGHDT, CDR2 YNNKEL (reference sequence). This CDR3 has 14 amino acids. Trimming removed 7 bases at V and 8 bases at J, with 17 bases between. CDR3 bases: TGTGCCAGCATGGGGGGGAGTGGATTAGAAAAACTGTTTTTT. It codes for CASMGGSGLEKLFF.

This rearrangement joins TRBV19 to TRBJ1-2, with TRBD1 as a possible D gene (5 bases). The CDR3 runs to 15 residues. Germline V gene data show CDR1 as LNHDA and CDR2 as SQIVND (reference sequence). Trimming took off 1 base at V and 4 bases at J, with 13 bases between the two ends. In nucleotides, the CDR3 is TGTGCCAGTAGTATAGTTTTGGGGCAGGGCTATGGCTACACCTTC. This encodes CASSIVLGQGYGYTF.

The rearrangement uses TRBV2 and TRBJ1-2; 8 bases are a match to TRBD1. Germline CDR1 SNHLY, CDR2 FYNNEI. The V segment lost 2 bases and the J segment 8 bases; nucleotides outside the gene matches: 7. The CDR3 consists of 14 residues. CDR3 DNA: TGTGCCAGCAGTGAACTAGGACAGGGAGGAGGCTACACCTTC. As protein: CASSELGQGGGYTF.